This section outlines one T cell receptor beta chain sequence together with its context. The data originate from a study of cytomegalovirus exposure and HLA in healthy donors. In the PCR, 60 Vbeta and 13 Jbeta primers were used. TCRdb's copy holds only in-frame clones and misses some; the assay was immunoSEQ multiplex PCR. The profile shows roughly 98,000 clones, under 85% of them singletons. The V segment lost 4 bases and the J segment 4 bases; nucleotides outside the gene matches: 7. The CDR3 has 16 amino acids. Germline V gene sequence: CDR1 LNHDA, CDR2 SQIVND (reference sequence). This clonotype was obtained from a man between 18 and 29 years old in good health and CMV-seropositive. The J gene is TRBJ2-1, the V gene TRBV19, with TRBD2 identical over 10 bases. Source material: PBMCs. This CDR3 reads CASSTLAGEGYNEQFF. CDR3 in DNA: TGTGCCAGTAGTACCCTAGCGGGGGAGGGGTACAATGAGCAGTTCTTC.